The 24 T cell receptor beta chains listed next were all sequenced from one sample in a study of blood T cell repertoires in COVID-19. The protocol was immunoSEQ multiplex PCR, while the TCRdb copy is restricted to in-frame clones and leaves out a portion. The table includes around 300,000 clones, approximately 89% detected once. Material for sequencing was PBMCs or T cells enriched from blood (not recorded which). These receptors all stem from a woman between 25 and 40 years old who had recovered from COVID-19.

This chain joins TRBV7-9 and TRBJ2-1, with 11 bases lining up with TRBD2. The CDR3 extends over 18 amino acids. Trimming took 5 bases from V and 3 from J; bases not matched to a gene: 12. Germline CDR1 reads SEHNR; CDR2 reads FQNEAQ (reference sequence). This chain's CDR3 is CASSHPSYSGGVYNEQFF. CDR3 in DNA: TGTGCCAGCAGCCATCCTTCATATAGCGGGGGGGTCTACAATGAGCAGTTCTTC.

CDR3 sequence: CASSQAGELYDEQFF. The CDR3 nucleotides read TGTGCCAGCAGCCAAGCTGGGGAGTTATATGATGAGCAGTTCTTC. The chain is built from TRBV3-1 (or the pseudogene TRBV3-2) and TRBJ2-1, with D maybe TRBD2 (5 bases). This CDR3 comprises 15 residues. The V and J ends lost 1 base and 8 bases respectively, with 15 bases between them. Germline V gives CDR1 LGHDT, CDR2 YNNKEL (reference sequence).

This clone appeared a single time. V and J are TRBV4-1 and TRBJ1-1, with 7 bases identical to TRBD1. This CDR3 has 17 residues. The V segment lost 0 bases and the J segment 9 bases; nucleotides outside the gene matches: 16. Germline assignment: CDR1 MGHRA and CDR2 YSYEKL. DNA of the CDR3: TGCGCCAGCAGCCAAGATCAATCTGGAAGGGGGCAGTCGCAAGCTTTCTTT. Protein: CASSQDQSGRGQSQAFF.

As regards this clone: The same CDR3 also results from other DNA sequences found in this sample. This chain connects TRBV9 to TRBJ1-2; D not resolved. The CDR3 is 13 amino acids. CDR1 SGDLS and CDR2 YYNGEE come from the germline V gene. V was cut by 2 bases and J by 2 bases, with 7 bases left in between. The DNA of the CDR3 is TGTGCCAGCAGCGTTTCCGGGAACTATGGCTACACCTTC. Translated: CASSVSGNYGYTF.

The chain combines TRBV5-1 with TRBJ2-2; 7 nucleotides align to TRBD2. Unmatched junction bases numbered 4, after V lost 5 bases and J lost 6 bases. The CDR3 has 13 residues. Germline CDR1 and CDR2: SGHRS and YFSETQ. CDR3 coding DNA: TGCGCCAGCAGTTTTACTAGCGCCGGGGAGCTGTTTTTT. Translating it yields CASSFTSAGELFF. The full variable domain, its missing parts supplied by reference TRBV5-1 and TRBJ2-2, is KAGVTQTPRYLIKTRGQQVTLSCSPISGHRSVSWYQQTPGQGLQFLFEYFSETQRNKGNFPGRFSGRQFSNSRSEMNVSTLELGDSALYLCASSFTSAGELFFGEGSRLTVL.

The chain recombines TRBV3-1 (or the pseudogene TRBV3-2) with TRBJ1-1; D is unclear. Trimming cost V 2 bases and J 5 bases, with 9 bases left between them. In germline, CDR1 is LGHDT, CDR2 YNNKEL (reference sequence). The CDR3 has 13 amino acids. The CDR3, as DNA: TGTGCCAGCAGCCAACACCGAGTGACTGAAGCTTTCTTT. It is translated as CASSQHRVTEAFF.

The rearrangement links TRBV3-1 (or the pseudogene TRBV3-2) to TRBJ2-2; weak D call: TRBD1 (6 bases). V dropped 2 bases and J dropped 1 base, with 8 bases sitting between them. This CDR3 has 15 residues. In germline, CDR1 is LGHDT, CDR2 YNNKEL (reference sequence). CDR3 nucleotides: TGTGCCAGCAGCCAAAGGACAGAGAACACCGGGGAGCTGTTTTTT. Its translation is CASSQRTENTGELFF.

The chain recombines TRBV12-3 or TRBV12-4 with TRBJ2-7; weak D call: TRBD2 (5 bases). The CDR3 is made up of 13 amino acids. The V end was cut by 7 bases, the J end by 4 bases, with 14 bases between. Here the CDR3 DNA reads TGTGCCAGCACTTCGGGGATGCTTTACGAGCAGTACTTC. It yields the protein CASTSGMLYEQYF.

V is TRBV4-2 and J is TRBJ2-1, with D possibly TRBD1 on 6 matching bases. Trimming removed 1 base at V and 4 bases at J, with 8 bases between. CDR1 is LGHNA and CDR2 is YNFKEQ in the germline V gene. The CDR3 is 14 amino acids. The CDR3 is CASSQGTVYNEQFF. CDR3 bases: TGTGCCAGCAGCCAAGGGACAGTTTACAATGAGCAGTTCTTC.

This chain joins TRBV19 and TRBJ1-2; possibly TRBD1 for D (6 bases). The V end lost 2 bases, the J end lost 4 bases, and 11 bases lay between the germline ends. The CDR3 covers 14 residues. In germline, CDR1 is LNHDA, CDR2 SQIVND (reference sequence). The CDR3 sequence is CASSITSDSYGYTF. The CDR3 coding sequence is TGTGCCAGTAGTATAACTTCGGACAGCTATGGCTACACCTTC.

The chain couples TRBV21-1 to TRBJ1-5; TRBD1, as called in the table, went unchecked against the DNA. TRBV21-1 has pseudogene status. The CDR3 has 16 residues. CDR3 nucleotides: TGTGCCAGCAGCAACCAGAGGGACAACCGATATCAGCCCCAGCATTTT. This translates into CASSNQRDNRYQPQHF.

The rearrangement links TRBV6-5 to TRBJ1-2, with D possibly being TRBD1 (5 bases). This CDR3 has 15 residues. Trimming stripped 10 bases from V and 8 bases from J, with 26 bases between. The germline V gene has CDR1 MNHEY and CDR2 SVGAGI. CDR3: CATLARGREKEGYTF. The CDR3 coding sequence is TGTGCCACCCTTGCGCGGGGCCGAGAAAAAGAAGGCTACACCTTC.

J is TRBJ1-2 and V is TRBV18; TRBD1 agrees at 8 bases. The CDR3 has 13 amino acids. Germline values: CDR1 KGHSH, CDR2 LQKENI. The V and J ends lost 1 base and 8 bases, in that order; junction bases with no gene match: 3. The CDR3 sequence is CASSPLTGEGYTF. CDR3 nucleotide sequence: TGTGCCAGCTCACCACTGACAGGGGAAGGCTACACCTTC.

V and J are TRBV6-2 or TRBV6-3 and TRBJ2-1; 11 bases fit TRBD1. This CDR3 spans 13 amino acids. V was clipped by 4 bases and J by 9 bases; unmatched bases: 2. Per the germline V gene, CDR1 is MNHEY and CDR2 is SVGEGT. The CDR3 region has the DNA TGTGCCAGCAGTTTCGGACAGGGGGCTGAGCAGTTCTTC. Its protein is CASSFGQGAEQFF.

On this clone itself: Other DNA sequences in the sample encode the same CDR3. The chain has TRBV29-1 and TRBJ1-2; 7 nucleotides align to TRBD1. The CDR3 spans 11 residues. Germline V gene lookup returns CDR1 SQVTM and CDR2 ANQGSEA. V lost 7 bases, J lost 5 bases, and 4 bases stayed unmatched. CDR3: CSAQGGYGYTF. In nucleotides, the CDR3 is TGCAGCGCCCAGGGGGGTTATGGCTACACCTTC. The full variable domain, in which reference TRBV29-1 and TRBJ1-2 provide the parts outside the CDR3, is SAVISQKPSRDICQRGTSLTIQCQVDSQVTMMFWYRQQPGQSLTLIATANQGSEATYESGFVIDKFPISRPNLTFSTLTVSNMSPEDSSIYLCSAQGGYGYTFGSGTRLTVV.

V usage is TRBV4-3 and J usage is TRBJ1-3; D remains ambiguous. This CDR3 has 19 amino acids. CDR1 is LGHNA and CDR2 is YSLEER in the germline V gene. V was shortened by 1 base and J by 4 bases, with 23 bases between the two germline ends. For the CDR3, the DNA is TGCGCCAGCAGCCAAGGCGGCAGCCCGCCATTCCAAGGAGGAAACACCATATATTTT. This encodes CASSQGGSPPFQGGNTIYF.

The chain is built from TRBV7-2 and TRBJ2-1; D perhaps matches TRBD1 (6 bases). V was trimmed by 7 bases and J by 3 bases, leaving 16 bases between them. The CDR3 is made up of 15 amino acids. Germline V gives CDR1 SGHTA, CDR2 FQGNSA. CDR3 bases: TGTGCCAGCACCCTTAGGCAGGGGCGCTACAATGAGCAGTTCTTC. This codes for CASTLRQGRYNEQFF.

The chain employs TRBV9 and TRBJ1-2; D remains ambiguous. The CDR3 sequence is 19 residues long. The germline V gene has CDR1 SGDLS and CDR2 YYNGEE. The V end was cut by 3 bases, the J end by 2 bases, with 26 bases between. The DNA of the CDR3 is TGTGCCAGCAGCGCTCCCCTGACAACCAACTTAGTCCAGAACTATGGCTACACCTTC. Its protein product is CASSAPLTTNLVQNYGYTF.

The chain couples TRBV18 to TRBJ1-1, with D hard to call. Between the trimmed V and J ends, which lost 1 base and 4 bases, there was a span of 7 bases. Per the germline V gene, CDR1 is KGHSH and CDR2 is LQKENI. This CDR3 has 13 amino acids. The CDR3 sequence is CASSPRAVTEAFF. In DNA, the CDR3 is TGTGCCAGCTCACCACGGGCCGTCACTGAAGCTTTCTTT.

This sequence joins TRBV21-1 and TRBJ1-5; the table's D call, TRBD1, was not checked against the DNA. TRBV21-1 is described as a pseudogene. The CDR3 loop spans 18 amino acids. CDR3 residues: CASSKVGQGVCRFQPQHF. The CDR3 bases are TGTGCCAGCAGCAAAGTGGGACAGGGCGTTTGTCGTTTTCAGCCCCAGCATTTT.

The chain employs TRBV11-2 and TRBJ2-7; 10 nucleotides line up with TRBD1. With V trimmed by 5 bases and J by 3 bases, 7 bases remained unmatched. The CDR3 covers 15 residues. In germline, CDR1 is SGHAT, CDR2 FQNNGV. The CDR3 reads CASSLGQGEFYEQYF. CDR3 DNA sequence: TGTGCCAGCAGCCTAGGACAGGGGGAATTCTACGAGCAGTACTTC.

This chain joins TRBV5-1 and TRBJ2-7; a possible D gene is TRBD2 (5 bases). This CDR3 region has 17 residues. Germline V gives CDR1 SGHRS, CDR2 YFSETQ. Between the trimmed V and J ends, which lost 4 bases and 0 bases, there was a span of 20 bases. CDR3 sequence: CASSPNGLSFGSYEQYF. The CDR3 DNA is TGCGCCAGCAGCCCCAACGGACTCTCCTTCGGCTCCTACGAGCAGTACTTC.

The chain couples TRBV28 to TRBJ1-5; no reliable D call. Germline CDR1 reads MDHEN; CDR2 reads SYDVKM. The CDR3 is 15 amino acids. V shed 3 bases and J shed 5 bases, with 14 bases lying between them. The chain's CDR3 is CASSFLSEGYQPQHF. The CDR3 region has the DNA TGTGCCAGCAGTTTTTTGAGTGAGGGCTATCAGCCCCAGCATTTT.

The V call is TRBV5-4, the J call TRBJ2-1; 8 bases agree with TRBD1. The V and J ends lost 2 bases and 3 bases, in that order; junction bases with no gene match: 4. Germline values: CDR1 SGHNT, CDR2 YYREEE (reference sequence). The CDR3 sequence is 15 residues long. For the CDR3, the DNA is TGTGCCAGCAGCTTCGACAGGGGATACTACAATGAGCAGTTCTTC. Its protein is CASSFDRGYYNEQFF.